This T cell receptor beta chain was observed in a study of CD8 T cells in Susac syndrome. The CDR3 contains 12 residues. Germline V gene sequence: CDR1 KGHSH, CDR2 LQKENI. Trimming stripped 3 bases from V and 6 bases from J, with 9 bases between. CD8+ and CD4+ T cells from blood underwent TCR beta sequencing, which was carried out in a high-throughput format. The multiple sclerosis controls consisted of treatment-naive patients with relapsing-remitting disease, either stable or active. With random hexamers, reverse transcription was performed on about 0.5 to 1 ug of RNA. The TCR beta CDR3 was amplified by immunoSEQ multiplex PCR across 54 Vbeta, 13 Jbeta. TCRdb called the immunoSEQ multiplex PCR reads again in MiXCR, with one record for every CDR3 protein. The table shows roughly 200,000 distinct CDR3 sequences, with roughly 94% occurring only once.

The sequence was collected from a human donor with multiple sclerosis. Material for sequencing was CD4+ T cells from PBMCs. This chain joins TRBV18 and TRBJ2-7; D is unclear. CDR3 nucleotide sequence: TGTGCCAGCTCACCTCAGGATACCGAGCAGTACTTC. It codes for CASSPQDTEQYF.